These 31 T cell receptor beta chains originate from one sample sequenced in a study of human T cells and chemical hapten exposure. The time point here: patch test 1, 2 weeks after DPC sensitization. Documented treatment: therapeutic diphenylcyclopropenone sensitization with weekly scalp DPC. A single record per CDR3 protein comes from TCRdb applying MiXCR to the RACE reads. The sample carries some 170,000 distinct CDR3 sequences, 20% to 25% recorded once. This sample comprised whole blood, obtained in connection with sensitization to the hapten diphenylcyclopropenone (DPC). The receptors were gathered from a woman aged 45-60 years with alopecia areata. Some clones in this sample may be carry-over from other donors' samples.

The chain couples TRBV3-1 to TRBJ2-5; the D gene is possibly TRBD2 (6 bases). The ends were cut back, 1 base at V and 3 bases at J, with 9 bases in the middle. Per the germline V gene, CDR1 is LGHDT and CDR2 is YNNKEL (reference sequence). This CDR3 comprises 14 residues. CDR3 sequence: CASSQVGGEETQYF. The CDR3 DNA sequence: TGTGCCAGCAGCCAAGTAGGAGGGGAAGAGACCCAGTACTTC.

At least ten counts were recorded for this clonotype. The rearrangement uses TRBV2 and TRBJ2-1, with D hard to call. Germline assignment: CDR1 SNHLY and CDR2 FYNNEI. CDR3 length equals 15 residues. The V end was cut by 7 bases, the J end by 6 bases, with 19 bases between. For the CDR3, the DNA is TGTGCCAGCATTGGAGCCGGGTGGTTCAGCAATGAGCAGTTCTTC. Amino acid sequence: CASIGAGWFSNEQFF.

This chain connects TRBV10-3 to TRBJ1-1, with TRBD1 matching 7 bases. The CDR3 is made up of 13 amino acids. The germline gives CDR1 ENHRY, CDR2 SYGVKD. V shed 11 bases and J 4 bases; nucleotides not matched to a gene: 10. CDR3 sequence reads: CAAQAPGGTEAFF. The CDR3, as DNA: TGTGCCGCACAGGCCCCAGGGGGCACTGAAGCTTTCTTT.

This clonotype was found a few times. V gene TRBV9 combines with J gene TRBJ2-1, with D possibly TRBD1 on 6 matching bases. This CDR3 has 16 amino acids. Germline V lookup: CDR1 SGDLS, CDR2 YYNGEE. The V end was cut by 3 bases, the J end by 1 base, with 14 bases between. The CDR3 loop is CASSGDRHISYNEQFF. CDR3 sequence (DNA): TGTGCCAGCAGCGGTGACAGGCATATATCCTACAATGAGCAGTTCTTC.

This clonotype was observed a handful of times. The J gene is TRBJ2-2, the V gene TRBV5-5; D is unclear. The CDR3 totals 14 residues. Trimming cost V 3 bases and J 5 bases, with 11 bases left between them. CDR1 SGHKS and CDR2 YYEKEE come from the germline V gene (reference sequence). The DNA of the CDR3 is TGTGCCAGCAGCTGGGAATTGGGGACCGGGGAGCTGTTTTTT. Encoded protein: CASSWELGTGELFF.

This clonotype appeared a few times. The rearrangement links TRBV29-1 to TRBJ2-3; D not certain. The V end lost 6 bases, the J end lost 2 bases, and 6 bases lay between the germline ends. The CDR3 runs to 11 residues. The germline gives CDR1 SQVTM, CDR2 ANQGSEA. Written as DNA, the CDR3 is TGCAGCGTCGGATACACAGATACGCAGTATTTT. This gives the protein CSVGYTDTQYF.

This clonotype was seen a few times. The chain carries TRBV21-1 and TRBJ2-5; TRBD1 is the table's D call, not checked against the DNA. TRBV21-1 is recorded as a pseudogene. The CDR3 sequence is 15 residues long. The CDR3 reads CASKSPGTGHETQYF. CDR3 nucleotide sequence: TGTGCCAGCAAGTCCCCCGGGACAGGTCACGAGACCCAGTACTTC.

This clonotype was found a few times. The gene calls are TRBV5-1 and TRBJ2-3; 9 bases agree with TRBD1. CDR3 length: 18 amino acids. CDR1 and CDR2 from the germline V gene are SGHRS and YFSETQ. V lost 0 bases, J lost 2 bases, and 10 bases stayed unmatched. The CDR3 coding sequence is TGCGCCAGCAGCTTGGAAGCCCACAGGGGGCTCGACACAGATACGCAGTATTTT. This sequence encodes CASSLEAHRGLDTDTQYF. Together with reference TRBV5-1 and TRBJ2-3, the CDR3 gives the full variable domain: KAGVTQTPRYLIKTRGQQVTLSCSPISGHRSVSWYQQTPGQGLQFLFEYFSETQRNKGNFPGRFSGRQFSNSRSEMNVSTLELGDSALYLCASSLEAHRGLDTDTQYFGPGTRLTVL.

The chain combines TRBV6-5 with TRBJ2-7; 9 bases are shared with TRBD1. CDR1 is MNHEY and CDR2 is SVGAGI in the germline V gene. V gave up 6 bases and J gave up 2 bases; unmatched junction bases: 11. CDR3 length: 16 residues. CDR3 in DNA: TGTGCCAGCAGAGCGGTCGAGGACAGGGGAACCTACGAGCAGTACTTC. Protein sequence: CASRAVEDRGTYEQYF.

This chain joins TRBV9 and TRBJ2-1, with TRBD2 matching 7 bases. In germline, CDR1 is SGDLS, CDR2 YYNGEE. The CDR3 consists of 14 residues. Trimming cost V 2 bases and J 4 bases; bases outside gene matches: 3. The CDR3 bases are TGTGCCAGCAGCGTGCAGGGAGGGTACAATGAGCAGTTCTTC. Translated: CASSVQGGYNEQFF.

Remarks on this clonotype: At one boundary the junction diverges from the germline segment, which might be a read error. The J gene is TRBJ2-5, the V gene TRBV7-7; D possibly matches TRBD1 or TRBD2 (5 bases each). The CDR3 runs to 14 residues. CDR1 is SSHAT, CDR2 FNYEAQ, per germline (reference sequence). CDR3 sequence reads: CASSPSTRGETQYF. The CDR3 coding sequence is TGTGCTAGCAGCCCGAGTACGAGGGGAGAGACCCAGTACTTC.

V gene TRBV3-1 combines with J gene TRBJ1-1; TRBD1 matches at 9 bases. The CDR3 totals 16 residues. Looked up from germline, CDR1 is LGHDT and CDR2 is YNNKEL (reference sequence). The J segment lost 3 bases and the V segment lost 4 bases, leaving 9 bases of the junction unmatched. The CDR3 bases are TGTGCCAGCAGCCGTTTCACCGGGACAGGGCACACTGAAGCTTTCTTT. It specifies CASSRFTGTGHTEAFF.

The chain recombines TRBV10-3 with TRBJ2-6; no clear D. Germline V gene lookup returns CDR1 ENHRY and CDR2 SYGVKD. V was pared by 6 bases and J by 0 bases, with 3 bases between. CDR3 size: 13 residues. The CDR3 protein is CAIRDSGANVLTF. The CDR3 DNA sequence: TGTGCCATCAGGGACTCTGGGGCCAACGTCCTGACTTTC.

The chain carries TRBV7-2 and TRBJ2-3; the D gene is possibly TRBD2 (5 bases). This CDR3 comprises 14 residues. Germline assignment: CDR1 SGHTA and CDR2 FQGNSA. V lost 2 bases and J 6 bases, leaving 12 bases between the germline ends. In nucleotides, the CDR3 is TGTGCCAGCAGCTTAAATATAGGACTGGATACGCAGTATTTT. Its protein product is CASSLNIGLDTQYF. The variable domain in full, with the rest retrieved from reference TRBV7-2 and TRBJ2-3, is GAGVSQSPSNKVTEKGKDVELRCDPISGHTALYWYRQSLGQGLEFLIYFQGNSAPDKSGLPSDRFSAERTGGSVSTLTIQRTQQEDSAVYLCASSLNIGLDTQYFGPGTRLTVL.

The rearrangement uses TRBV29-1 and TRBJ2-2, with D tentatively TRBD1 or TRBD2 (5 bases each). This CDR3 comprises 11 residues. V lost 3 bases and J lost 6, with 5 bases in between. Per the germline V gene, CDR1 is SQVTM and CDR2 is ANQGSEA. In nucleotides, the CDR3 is TGCAGCGTTGAGGGGGCCGGGGAGCTGTTTTTT. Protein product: CSVEGAGELFF.

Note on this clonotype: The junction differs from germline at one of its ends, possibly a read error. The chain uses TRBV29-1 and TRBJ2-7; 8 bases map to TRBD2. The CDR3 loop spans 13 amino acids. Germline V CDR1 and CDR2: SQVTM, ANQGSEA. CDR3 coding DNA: TGCAGCGTGGAAGGCGGGGGGTACTACGAGCAGTACTTC. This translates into CSVEGGGYYEQYF.

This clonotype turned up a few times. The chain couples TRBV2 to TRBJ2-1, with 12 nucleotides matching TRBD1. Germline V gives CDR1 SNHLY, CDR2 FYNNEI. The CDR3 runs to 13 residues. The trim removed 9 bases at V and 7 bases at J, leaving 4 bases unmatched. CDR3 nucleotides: TGTGCCAGGGGACAGGGGGCTAAGAATGAGCAGTTCTTC. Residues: CARGQGAKNEQFF.

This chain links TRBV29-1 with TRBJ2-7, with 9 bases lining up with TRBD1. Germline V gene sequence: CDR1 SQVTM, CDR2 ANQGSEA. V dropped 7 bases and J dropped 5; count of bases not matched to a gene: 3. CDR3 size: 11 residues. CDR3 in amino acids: CSAQGAHEQYF. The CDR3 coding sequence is TGCAGCGCACAGGGGGCCCACGAGCAGTACTTC.

This chain's CDR3 is CASSFDGFYGYTF. CDR3 nucleotides: TGTGCCAGCAGTTTTGACGGCTTCTATGGCTACACCTTC. The chain couples TRBV12-3 or TRBV12-4 to TRBJ1-2, with D uncertain. The V end was cut by 3 bases, the J end by 4 bases, with 9 bases between. The CDR3 sequence is 13 residues long.

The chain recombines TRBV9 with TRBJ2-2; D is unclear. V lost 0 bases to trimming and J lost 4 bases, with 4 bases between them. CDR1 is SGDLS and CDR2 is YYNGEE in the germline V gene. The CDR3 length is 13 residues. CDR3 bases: TGTGCCAGCAGCGTAGGAGGCACCGGGGAGCTGTTTTTT. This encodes CASSVGGTGELFF.

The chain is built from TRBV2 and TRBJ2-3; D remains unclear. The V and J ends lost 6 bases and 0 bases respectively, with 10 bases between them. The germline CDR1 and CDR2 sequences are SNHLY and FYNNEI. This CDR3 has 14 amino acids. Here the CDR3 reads CASRDVFSTDTQYF. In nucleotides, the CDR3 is TGTGCCAGCAGGGATGTCTTTAGCACAGATACGCAGTATTTT.

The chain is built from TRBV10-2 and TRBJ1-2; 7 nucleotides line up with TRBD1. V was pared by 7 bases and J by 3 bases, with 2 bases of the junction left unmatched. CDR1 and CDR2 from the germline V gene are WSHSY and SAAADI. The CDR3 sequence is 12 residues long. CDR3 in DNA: TGCGCCAGCATAGGACAGGACTATGGCTACACCTTC. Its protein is CASIGQDYGYTF.

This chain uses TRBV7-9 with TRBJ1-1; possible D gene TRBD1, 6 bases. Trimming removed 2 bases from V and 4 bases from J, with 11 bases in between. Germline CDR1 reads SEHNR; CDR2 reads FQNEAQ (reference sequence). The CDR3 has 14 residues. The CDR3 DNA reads TGTGCCAGCAGCTTAAAGGGGACAAGCACTGAAGCTTTCTTT. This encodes CASSLKGTSTEAFF. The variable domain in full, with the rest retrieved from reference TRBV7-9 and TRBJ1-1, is DTGVSQNPRHKITKRGQNVTFRCDPISEHNRLYWYRQTLGQGPEFLTYFQNEAQLEKSRLLSDRFSAERPKGSFSTLEIQRTEQGDSAMYLCASSLKGTSTEAFFGQGTRLTVV.

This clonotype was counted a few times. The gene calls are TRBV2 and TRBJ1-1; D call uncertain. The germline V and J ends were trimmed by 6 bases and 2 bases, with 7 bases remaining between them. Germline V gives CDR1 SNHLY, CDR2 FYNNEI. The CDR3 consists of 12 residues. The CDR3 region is CASRELNTEAFF. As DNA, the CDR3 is TGTGCCAGCAGGGAACTAAACACTGAAGCTTTCTTT.

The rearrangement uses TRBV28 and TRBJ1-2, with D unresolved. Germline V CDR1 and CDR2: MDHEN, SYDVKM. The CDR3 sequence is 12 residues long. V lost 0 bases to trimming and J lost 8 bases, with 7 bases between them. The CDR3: CASSLWVGGYTF. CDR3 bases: TGTGCCAGCAGTTTATGGGTTGGGGGCTACACCTTC.

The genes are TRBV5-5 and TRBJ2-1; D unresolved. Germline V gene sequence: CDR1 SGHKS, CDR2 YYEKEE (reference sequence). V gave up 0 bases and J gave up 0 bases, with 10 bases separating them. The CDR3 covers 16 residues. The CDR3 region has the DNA TGTGCCAGCAGCTTGGGGCTTCATAGCTCCTACAATGAGCAGTTCTTC. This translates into CASSLGLHSSYNEQFF.

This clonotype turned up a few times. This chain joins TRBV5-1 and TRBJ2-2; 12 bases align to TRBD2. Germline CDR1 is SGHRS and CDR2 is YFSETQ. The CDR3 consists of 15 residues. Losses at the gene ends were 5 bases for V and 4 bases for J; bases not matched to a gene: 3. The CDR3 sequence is CASRPGLAGTGELFF. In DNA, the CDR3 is TGCGCCAGCAGGCCGGGACTAGCGGGCACCGGGGAGCTGTTTTTT.

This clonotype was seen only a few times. The CDR3 DNA reads as TGTGCCAGCAGCTTAATGGCGGGAGGGCGCGCAGATACGCAGTATTTT. It yields the protein CASSLMAGGRADTQYF. The V call is TRBV7-2, the J call TRBJ2-3, with 9 bases fitting TRBD2. CDR1 SGHTA and CDR2 FQGNSA come from the germline V gene. J gave up 4 bases and V 2 bases, and 7 bases lay outside the gene matches. CDR3 length: 16 residues.

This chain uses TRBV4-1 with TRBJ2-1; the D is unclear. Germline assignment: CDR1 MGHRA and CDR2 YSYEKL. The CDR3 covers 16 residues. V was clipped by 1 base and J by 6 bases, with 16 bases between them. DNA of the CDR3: TGCGCCAGCAGCCAAGCGGAATCGATTGGGGTCAATGAGCAGTTCTTC. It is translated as CASSQAESIGVNEQFF.

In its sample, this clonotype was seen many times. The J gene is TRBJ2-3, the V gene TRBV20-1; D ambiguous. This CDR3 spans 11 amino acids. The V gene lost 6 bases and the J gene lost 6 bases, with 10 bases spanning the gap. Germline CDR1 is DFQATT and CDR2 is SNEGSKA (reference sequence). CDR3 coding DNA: TGCAGTGCCGATGGATCGGATACGCAGTATTTT. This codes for CSADGSDTQYF.

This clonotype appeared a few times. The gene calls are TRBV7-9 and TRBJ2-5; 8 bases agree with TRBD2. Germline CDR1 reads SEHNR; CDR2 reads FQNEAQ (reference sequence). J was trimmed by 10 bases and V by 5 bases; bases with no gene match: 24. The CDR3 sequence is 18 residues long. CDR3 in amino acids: CASSPLGAAGAGAVSQYF. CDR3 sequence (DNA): TGTGCCAGCAGCCCGCTGGGGGCAGCGGGAGCTGGAGCGGTGAGCCAGTACTTC.